This T cell receptor beta chain emerged from a study of blood T cell repertoires in COVID-19. This table comes from immunoSEQ multiplex PCR, and its TCRdb copy is limited to in-frame clones, with some not included. The sample gives more than 95,000 clones, roughly 85% of which show up once; less than 3.5% is in the top ten. The CDR3 totals 13 residues. V was trimmed by 1 base and J by 3 bases, leaving 7 bases between them. Germline V gene lookup returns CDR1 SGHAT and CDR2 FQNNGV. The receptor was derived from a woman over 75 with COVID-19, enrolled during active disease. The sample comprised peripheral blood. This chain uses TRBV11-2 with TRBJ2-7; D is possibly TRBD1 (5 bases). Here the CDR3 DNA reads TGTGCCAGCAGCTTAGCGCAGGGCTACGAGCAGTACTTC. Its protein product is CASSLAQGYEQYF.